This is a list of T cell receptor beta chains from one sample in a study of blood T cell repertoires in COVID-19. This table comes from immunoSEQ multiplex PCR, and its TCRdb copy is limited to in-frame clones, with some not included. Altogether some 180,000 clones are present, less than 80% being singletons, with the ten largest covering around 20%. The sequencing input was PBMCs or T cells enriched from blood (not recorded which). The source of these receptors is a woman in her 70s in a cohort exposed to, infected with or recovered from COVID-19 (not recorded which). The CDR3 runs from the conserved cysteine through the conserved F or W. The D gene is left open where the match is weak. Clone size appears in some rows only: once, few, many, or a class for an expanded clone.

v_gene	d_gene	j_gene	abundance	CDR3nt	CDR3aa
TRBV28	TRBD2	TRBJ2-3	-	TGTGCCAGCAGTTTAGCGGGAGGGTCCGTGGATACGCAGTATTTT	CASSLAGGSVDTQYF
TRBV25-1	-	TRBJ2-1	-	TGTGCCAGCAGTGAACTTAGATGGGGCGGCAATGAGCAGTTCTTC	CASSELRWGGNEQFF
TRBV6-5	-	TRBJ2-1	-	TGTGCCAGCAGCCCCCTAGCAAACAATGAGCAGTTCTTC	CASSPLANNEQFF
TRBV4-1	TRBD2	TRBJ2-7	-	TGCGCCAGCAGCCGGGTGGGGAGGGGACGGTACGAGCAGTACTTC	CASSRVGRGRYEQYF
TRBV28	-	TRBJ2-7	-	TGTGCCAGCAGTCTACAGGGCTACTCCTACGAGCAGTACTTC	CASSLQGYSYEQYF
TRBV7-3	TRBD1	TRBJ2-7	-	TGTGCCAGCAGCTCCGGACAGGGGGCGAGGGAGCAGTACTTC	CASSSGQGAREQYF
TRBV4-3	-	TRBJ2-7	-	TGCGCCAGCAGCCTCATGAGAGGAGCGGGTAGCTACGAGCAGTACTTC	CASSLMRGAGSYEQYF
TRBV7-2	-	TRBJ1-2	-	TGTGCCAGCAGCTTAGTGGGGGGGCAGGACTATGGCTACACCTTC	CASSLVGGQDYGYTF
TRBV5-1	TRBD1	TRBJ1-1	-	TGCGCCAGCAGCCCAGGGGGCGGAGGTGACACTGAAGCTTTCTTT	CASSPGGGGDTEAFF
TRBV9	-	TRBJ2-5	-	TGTGCCAGCAGCGCCGGACACGCTCAAGAGACCCAGTACTTC	CASSAGHAQETQYF
TRBV28	-	TRBJ1-1	-	TGTGCCAGCAGCCCACCTACAGGGAACACTGAAGCTTTCTTT	CASSPPTGNTEAFF
TRBV7-9	-	TRBJ2-5	-	TGTGCCAGCAGCTTCCGGGAAGAGACCCAGTACTTC	CASSFREETQYF
TRBV25-1	-	TRBJ2-1	-	TGTGCCAGCAGTGAATTCGGAGGGTACAATGAGCAGTTCTTC	CASSEFGGYNEQFF
TRBV12-3/TRBV12-4	TRBD1	TRBJ1-2	-	TGTGCCAGCAGTCCCGGGACAGGGGGCTACACCTTC	CASSPGTGGYTF
TRBV29-1	TRBD2	TRBJ2-1	few	TGCAGCGTTGTGGGACTAGCGGGAGGCCTCTCCTACAATGAGCAGTTCTTC	CSVVGLAGGLSYNEQFF
TRBV10-3	TRBD1	TRBJ1-2	-	TGTGCCATCAGAGGAGGACAGGACAACTATGGCTACACCTTC	CAIRGGQDNYGYTF
TRBV7-9	-	TRBJ2-7	-	TGTGCCAGCAGCTTTGCAGGGCGGGAGCAGTACTTC	CASSFAGREQYF
TRBV12-3/TRBV12-4	TRBD1	TRBJ2-5	-	TGTGCCAGCACCTCGACAGGGCCCCAGTACTTC	CASTSTGPQYF
TRBV7-2	TRBD1	TRBJ1-5	-	TGTGCCAGCGGCGACAGGGAGGTTCAGCCCCAGCATTTT	CASGDREVQPQHF
TRBV12-5	TRBD1	TRBJ2-7	few	TGTGCTAGTGGTTTGGATAGGACAGGGGCTATTACGAAGCAGTACTTC	CASGLDRTGAITKQYF
TRBV3-1/TRBV3-2	TRBD1	TRBJ1-1	-	TGTGCCAGCAGGCTACAGGGGACGAACACTGAAGCTTTCTTT	CASRLQGTNTEAFF
TRBV28	-	TRBJ1-5	-	TGTGCCAGCAGTCGCAGCTTGGCGGGCAATCAGCCCCAGCATTTT	CASSRSLAGNQPQHF
TRBV5-6	-	TRBJ2-1	-	TGTGCCAGCATGAGGTGGGGAGGCAATGAGCAGTTCTTC	CASMRWGGNEQFF
TRBV15	-	TRBJ2-3	-	TGTGCCACCAGCAGAGACAGGGATACGCAGTATTTT	CATSRDRDTQYF
TRBV24-1	-	TRBJ2-5	-	TGTGCCACCAGTGAAGCCCTAGCTAAAGAGACCCAGTACTTC	CATSEALAKETQYF
TRBV4-1	-	TRBJ2-7	-	TGCGCCAGCAGCCAAGGGCCTAGCAGTTACGAGCAGTACTTC	CASSQGPSSYEQYF
TRBV29-1	TRBD1	TRBJ2-3	-	TGCAGCGCCAACAGGGGGCTGGATACGCAGTATTTT	CSANRGLDTQYF
TRBV20-1	TRBD2	TRBJ2-1	-	TGCAGTGCTAGTTCTAGCGGGAGGTCAAACAATGAGCAGTTCTTC	CSASSSGRSNNEQFF
TRBV4-1	-	TRBJ2-1	-	TGCGCCAGCAGCCACCCTACAGGGAACAATGAGCAGTTCTTC	CASSHPTGNNEQFF
TRBV6-6	TRBD1	TRBJ1-1	-	TGTGCCAGCAGTTCCCGACAGGGCCCAACGGACACTGAAGCTTTCTTT	CASSSRQGPTDTEAFF
TRBV3-1/TRBV3-2	TRBD1	TRBJ2-7	once	TGTGCCAGCAGCCAAGGTGACAGGGAGTTAGGGCAGTACTTC	CASSQGDRELGQYF
TRBV20-1	TRBD2	TRBJ2-5	-	TGCAGTGCTAGTTCGGCGGGAGCCCCGAGGGAGACCCAGTACTTC	CSASSAGAPRETQYF
TRBV5-1	TRBD1	TRBJ2-1	-	TGCGCCAGCAGCTTATCCGGGACAGGGAACTACAATGAGCAGTTCTTC	CASSLSGTGNYNEQFF
TRBV7-2	-	TRBJ1-3	-	TGTGCCAGCAGCTTACAGTATCCCGCAGCGAGCTCTGGAAACACCATATATTTT	CASSLQYPAASSGNTIYF
TRBV6-1	-	TRBJ1-6	-	TGTGCCAGCAGTGAAAACGCAGGGAGGCATTCACCCCTCCACTTT	CASSENAGRHSPLHF
TRBV5-1	TRBD2	TRBJ2-7	-	TGCGCCAGCAGCTTGGGTTTGACTAGCGGACCCTCCTACGAGCAGTACTTC	CASSLGLTSGPSYEQYF
TRBV3-1/TRBV3-2	-	TRBJ2-2	-	TGTGCCAGCAGCCATACGGGAGCCGGGGAGCTGTTTTTT	CASSHTGAGELFF
TRBV7-9	-	TRBJ2-5	-	TGTGCCAGCAGCTCGGGGTCCCAAGAGACCCAGTACTTC	CASSSGSQETQYF
TRBV3-1/TRBV3-2	TRBD1	TRBJ1-5	-	TGTGCCAGCAGCCAAGGCCCGGGGACAGAAGATCAGCCCCAGCATTTT	CASSQGPGTEDQPQHF
TRBV9	-	TRBJ2-1	many	TGTGCCAGCAGCGTAGAACGGGAACCCCCCGAGCAGTTCTTC	CASSVEREPPEQFF
TRBV9	-	TRBJ2-5	-	TGTGCCAGCAGCCGGGCGGGAGAGACCCAGTACTTC	CASSRAGETQYF
TRBV7-8	-	TRBJ2-3	-	TGTGCCAGCAGCTTAGGGCAGGGTGCAGATACGCAGTATTTT	CASSLGQGADTQYF
TRBV6-5	-	TRBJ1-6	few	TGTGCCAGCAGTTACGGGGGGGATTCACCCCTCCACTTT	CASSYGGDSPLHF
TRBV7-9	-	TRBJ2-7	-	TGTGCCAGCAGCTTCGACGGGGGGCGGACCTACGAGCAGTACTTC	CASSFDGGRTYEQYF
TRBV30	TRBD1	TRBJ2-7	-	TGTGCCTGGAGTGTACAGTGGGACAGGTACTACGAGCAGTACTTC	CAWSVQWDRYYEQYF
TRBV18	-	TRBJ2-1	-	TGTGCCAGCTCACCGGATCGGGGGAGAGAGCAGTTCTTC	CASSPDRGREQFF